The 29 T cell receptor beta chains below all came from one sample that was sequenced in a study of blood T cell repertoires in COVID-19. Sequencing used immunoSEQ multiplex PCR; TCRdb keeps in-frame clones, though not all of them. The repertoire consists of roughly 14,000 clones, with around 87% occurring once and the leading ten covering around 15%. Sequencing was performed on peripheral blood. The receptors here all came from a man between 50 and 59 years old with active COVID-19.

This chain connects TRBV19 to TRBJ2-3, with 7 positions matching TRBD2. V shed 6 bases and J 2 bases; nucleotides not matched to a gene: 5. CDR3 size: 14 residues. The germline CDR1 and CDR2 sequences are LNHDA and SQIVND (reference sequence). CDR3 DNA: TGTGCCAGTAGGGCTAGCGGCCTCACAGATACGCAGTATTTT. This translates into CASRASGLTDTQYF. Full variable domain (missing parts from reference TRBV19 and TRBJ2-3): DGGITQSPKYLFRKEGQNVTLSCEQNLNHDAMYWYRQDPGQGLRLIYYSQIVNDFQKGDIAEGYSVSREKKESFPLTVTSAQKNPTAFYLCASRASGLTDTQYFGPGTRLTVL.

This chain connects TRBV19 to TRBJ1-2; no reliable D call. Trimming shortened V by 3 bases and J by 2 bases, and 10 bases separated the two germline ends. Germline CDR1 reads LNHDA; CDR2 reads SQIVND (reference sequence). CDR3 length: 14 residues. The CDR3 region has the DNA TGTGCCAGTAGTATCCGGAGGGAGAACTATGGCTACACCTTC. Protein sequence: CASSIRRENYGYTF.

This sequence joins TRBV5-6 and TRBJ1-6, with TRBD1 identical over 9 bases. Germline-derived CDR1 and CDR2 are SGHDT and YYEEEE. The trim removed 5 bases at V and 7 bases at J, leaving 4 bases unmatched. CDR3 size: 14 residues. The CDR3 is CASRTGTGNSPLHF. CDR3 DNA sequence: TGTGCCAGCAGGACCGGGACAGGGAATTCACCCCTCCACTTT.

This clone showed up just once. For the CDR3, the DNA is TGTGCCAGCTCACCAGAGTATAAGGAGACCCAGTACTTC. This translates into CASSPEYKETQYF. The V gene is TRBV18, the J gene TRBJ2-5; no reliable D call. Germline V lookup: CDR1 KGHSH, CDR2 LQKENI. The CDR3 length is 13 residues. The V end was cut by 2 bases, the J end by 5 bases, with 9 bases between.

The chain combines TRBV18 with TRBJ2-7, with D unresolved. The CDR3 has 12 residues. Germline CDR1 KGHSH, CDR2 LQKENI. Between the trimmed V and J ends, which lost 6 bases and 5 bases, there was a span of 11 bases. CDR3 residues: CASSPGGHEQYF. The CDR3 nucleotides read TGTGCCAGCTCCCCCGGTGGGCACGAGCAGTACTTC.

The chain carries TRBV7-3 and TRBJ2-1, with TRBD2 identical over 11 bases. Losses at the gene ends were 5 bases for V and 10 bases for J; bases not matched to a gene: 10. From germline, CDR1 is SGHTA and CDR2 FQGTGA. There are 15 residues in the CDR3. CDR3 sequence (DNA): TGTGCCAGCAGCGAGCAACTAGCGGGAGCTGGGGAGCAGTTCTTC. This codes for CASSEQLAGAGEQFF. The variable domain in full, completed from reference TRBV7-3 and TRBJ2-1, reads GAGVSQTPSNKVTEKGKYVELRCDPISGHTALYWYRQSLGQGPEFLIYFQGTGAADDSGLPNDRFFAVRPEGSVSTLKIQRTERGDSAVYLCASSEQLAGAGEQFFGPGTRLTVL.

This sequence joins TRBV11-2 and TRBJ2-7; TRBD2 is a possible D gene (6 bases). This CDR3 spans 15 amino acids. Trimming shortened V by 1 base and J by 2 bases, and 12 bases separated the two germline ends. The germline gives CDR1 SGHAT, CDR2 FQNNGV. CDR3: CASSLALTGAYEQYF. The CDR3 DNA sequence: TGTGCCAGCAGCTTAGCATTGACGGGAGCCTACGAGCAGTACTTC.

The CDR3, as DNA: TGTGCCAGTAGTAAGAGACAGGTCGGCAATCAGCCCCAGCATTTT. Its translation is CASSKRQVGNQPQHF. This chain connects TRBV19 to TRBJ1-5; tentatively, D is TRBD1 (6 bases). This CDR3 has 15 amino acids. Germline V gene lookup returns CDR1 LNHDA and CDR2 SQIVND (reference sequence). Trimming left V 4 bases short and J 2 bases short, with 12 bases between. The whole variable domain, filled in from reference TRBV19 and TRBJ1-5, reads DGGITQSPKYLFRKEGQNVTLSCEQNLNHDAMYWYRQDPGQGLRLIYYSQIVNDFQKGDIAEGYSVSREKKESFPLTVTSAQKNPTAFYLCASSKRQVGNQPQHFGDGTRLSIL.

The V gene is TRBV18, the J gene TRBJ1-1; D possibly corresponds to TRBD1 (6 bases). The CDR3 totals 13 residues. Trimming pared 5 bases from V and 1 base from J, leaving 8 bases between. Germline V CDR1 and CDR2: KGHSH, LQKENI. This CDR3 reads CASSGQRNTEAFF. Here the CDR3 DNA reads TGTGCCAGCTCAGGACAGAGGAACACTGAAGCTTTCTTT.

The CDR3 DNA reads TGTGCCAGCAGTGAAAGTCGTAGAAATGAAAAACTGTTTTTT. This codes for CASSESRRNEKLFF. The V gene is TRBV25-1, the J gene TRBJ1-4, with D uncertain. The V and J ends lost 2 bases and 5 bases respectively, with 9 bases between them. The CDR3 consists of 14 residues. Germline CDR1 and CDR2: MGHDK and SYGVNS.

This clone was found once. The chain couples TRBV2 to TRBJ2-1; D perhaps matches TRBD2 (6 bases). Germline-derived CDR1 and CDR2 are SNHLY and FYNNEI. The V end lost 8 bases, the J end lost 16 bases, and 18 bases lay between the germline ends. This CDR3 is 11 amino acids long. The chain's CDR3 is CASAFGGFPFF. The CDR3 DNA reads TGTGCCAGCGCGTTCGGGGGTTTCCCCTTCTTC.

The chain couples TRBV24-1 to TRBJ2-3, with D possibly TRBD2 on 5 matching bases. V was pared by 4 bases and J by 6 bases, with 7 bases between. In germline, CDR1 is KGHDR, CDR2 SFDVKD. The CDR3 sequence is 12 residues long. CDR3 region: CATSDSGDTQYF. The CDR3 coding sequence is TGTGCCACCAGTGACTCGGGGGATACGCAGTATTTT.

Of note for this clone: Germline is not matched at one junction end, which may reflect a read error. This chain connects TRBV10-1 to TRBJ2-7; 8 bases match TRBD2. The CDR3 runs to 14 residues. Germline V gene data show CDR1 as WNHNN and CDR2 as SYGVQD (reference sequence). The CDR3 DNA sequence: TGCGCCAGCAGTGAATTTAAGTTCGGGGGGGCCGTTCGGTTC. Protein product: CASSEFKFGGAVRF.

The chain combines TRBV30 with TRBJ2-7; TRBD2 matches at 10 bases. This CDR3 is built from 14 residues. The germline CDR1 and CDR2 sequences are GTSNPN and SVGIG (reference sequence). Trimming removed 0 bases from V and 5 bases from J; junction bases left unmatched: 4. The CDR3 DNA follows: TGTGCCTGGAGTGTACTAGCGGGAAAGGACGAGCAGTACTTC. It is translated as CAWSVLAGKDEQYF.

The rearrangement joins TRBV6-5 to TRBJ1-5, with 7 bases lining up with TRBD1. The ends lost 7 bases at V and 2 bases at J; junction bases unmatched: 5. The germline V gene has CDR1 MNHEY and CDR2 SVGAGI. The CDR3 loop spans 14 amino acids. CDR3 amino acids: CASKTGSGNQPQHF. The CDR3 coding sequence is TGTGCCAGCAAGACAGGGTCGGGCAATCAGCCCCAGCATTTT.

The chain links TRBV5-1 to TRBJ1-2; 9 positions agree with TRBD1. Germline V gene lookup returns CDR1 SGHRS and CDR2 YFSETQ. With V trimmed by 4 bases and J by 4 bases, 8 bases remained unmatched. This CDR3 spans 15 amino acids. CDR3 protein: CASSPGADRGYGYTF. The CDR3 nucleotides read TGCGCCAGCAGCCCGGGGGCGGACAGGGGCTATGGCTACACCTTC. Drawing the rest from reference TRBV5-1 and TRBJ1-2, the complete variable domain is KAGVTQTPRYLIKTRGQQVTLSCSPISGHRSVSWYQQTPGQGLQFLFEYFSETQRNKGNFPGRFSGRQFSNSRSEMNVSTLELGDSALYLCASSPGADRGYGYTFGSGTRLTVV.

The V and J genes are TRBV19 and TRBJ2-7; possibly TRBD1 for D (6 bases). V lost 5 bases, J lost 3 bases, and 11 bases lay in between. Per the germline V gene, CDR1 is LNHDA and CDR2 is SQIVND (reference sequence). The CDR3 contains 13 residues. The CDR3 nucleotides read TGTGCCAGTAGTCCTCGGACAGACTACGAGCAGTACTTC. Protein sequence: CASSPRTDYEQYF.

The genes are TRBV6-5 and TRBJ2-7, with D maybe TRBD1 (5 bases). The CDR3 has 12 amino acids. CDR1 and CDR2 from the germline V gene are MNHEY and SVGAGI. The V gene lost 7 bases and the J gene lost 2 bases, with 9 bases spanning the gap. The CDR3 sequence: CASKTDTYEQYF. CDR3 sequence (DNA): TGTGCCAGCAAAACGGACACCTACGAGCAGTACTTC.

V and J are TRBV7-2 and TRBJ2-7; 8 positions match TRBD2. Losses at the gene ends were 2 bases for V and 4 bases for J; bases not matched to a gene: 7. CDR1 and CDR2 from the germline V gene are SGHTA and FQGNSA. The CDR3 runs 15 residues. The CDR3 loop is CASSLSPGLGYEQYF. The CDR3 DNA reads TGTGCCAGCAGCTTATCCCCGGGACTAGGGTACGAGCAGTACTTC.

The V gene is TRBV2, the J gene TRBJ2-7; the D gene is possibly TRBD1 (6 bases). Trimming left V 5 bases short and J 6 bases short, with 23 bases between. The CDR3 is 16 amino acids. Germline assignment: CDR1 SNHLY and CDR2 FYNNEI. The CDR3 nucleotides read TGTGCCAGCAGTCAGTCTCTTACCGGGACAAAGGGCGAGCAGTACTTC. Its translation: CASSQSLTGTKGEQYF.

This chain joins TRBV18 and TRBJ1-3, with TRBD1 as a possible D gene (5 bases). This CDR3 region has 17 residues. Germline loops: CDR1 KGHSH, CDR2 LQKENI. V was shortened by 3 bases and J by 2 bases, with 17 bases between the two germline ends. The CDR3 here is CASSPGSARATGNTIYF. CDR3 DNA: TGTGCCAGCTCACCGGGATCGGCCAGGGCCACTGGAAACACCATATATTTT.

The rearrangement joins TRBV30 to TRBJ1-3; D not resolved. This CDR3 comprises 13 residues. Deletions cut 3 bases from V and 0 bases from J, with 6 bases between. Germline V gene sequence: CDR1 GTSNPN, CDR2 SVGIG (reference sequence). The CDR3 coding sequence is TGTGCCTGGAGGGCCCCCTCTGGAAACACCATATATTTT. It codes for CAWRAPSGNTIYF.

This chain joins TRBV3-1 (or the pseudogene TRBV3-2) and TRBJ1-3; D is possibly TRBD1 (6 bases). The CDR3 has 14 residues. Germline V gene lookup returns CDR1 LGHDT and CDR2 YNNKEL (reference sequence). Trimming pared 6 bases from V and 5 bases from J, leaving 14 bases between. The CDR3: CASRNTGTRNTIYF. The CDR3 DNA follows: TGTGCCAGCAGGAACACAGGGACTAGAAACACCATATATTTT.

The chain combines TRBV5-6 with TRBJ1-1; D remains ambiguous. Germline V gene lookup returns CDR1 SGHDT and CDR2 YYEEEE. This CDR3 comprises 12 residues. V lost 3 bases, J lost 5 bases, and 8 bases lay in between. CDR3 DNA sequence: TGTGCCAGCAGCTCCCCGGGGACTGAAGCTTTCTTT. This sequence encodes CASSSPGTEAFF.

The chain joins TRBV11-2 to TRBJ2-5, with D tentatively TRBD1 (5 bases). The V gene lost 8 bases and the J gene lost 1 base, with 14 bases spanning the gap. This CDR3 comprises 14 residues. Germline loops: CDR1 SGHAT, CDR2 FQNNGV. CDR3 sequence reads: CASGQTVLQETQYF. CDR3 bases: TGTGCCAGCGGTCAGACAGTACTCCAAGAGACCCAGTACTTC.

The genes are TRBV6-5 and TRBJ2-3; D might be TRBD2 (6 bases). Trimming shortened V by 4 bases and J by 1 base, and 12 bases separated the two germline ends. The germline CDR1 and CDR2 sequences are MNHEY and SVGAGI. The CDR3 runs 15 residues. The CDR3 coding sequence is TGTGCCAGCAGTTTAAGGGACTGGGGCACAGATACGCAGTATTTT. Its translation: CASSLRDWGTDTQYF.

The chain uses TRBV28 and TRBJ2-6, with a tentative D call TRBD2 (7 bases). The CDR3 has 15 amino acids. Germline CDR1 and CDR2: MDHEN and SYDVKM. V was cut by 6 bases and J by 2 bases, with 11 bases left in between. This chain's CDR3 is CASSTRGPGANVLTF. The CDR3, as DNA: TGTGCCAGCAGCACGCGGGGGCCTGGGGCCAACGTCCTGACTTTC.

There are a few counts of this clone. DNA for the CDR3: TGTGCCAGCATACAGGTCCTGACAGATACGCAGTATTTT. Translation gives CASIQVLTDTQYF. This chain connects TRBV2 to TRBJ2-3, with D tentatively TRBD1 (5 bases). This CDR3 is built from 13 residues. The germline V and J ends were trimmed by 7 bases and 3 bases, with 11 bases remaining between them. Germline V gene sequence: CDR1 SNHLY, CDR2 FYNNEI.

This chain uses TRBV5-3 with TRBJ2-7; a weak D match, TRBD2 (5 bases). TRBV5-3 is labeled an ORF, and its function is uncertain. V gave up 0 bases and J gave up 4 bases, with 14 bases separating them. The CDR3 covers 15 residues. The CDR3 nucleotides are TGTGCCAGAAGCTTGGTCTCGGACTCCGTATACGAGCAGTACTTC. Amino acids: CARSLVSDSVYEQYF.